This T cell receptor beta chain was captured by sequencing in a study of identical twins. Each cDNA held unique molecular identifiers, and template switching gave it a universal primer site. TCRdb ran MiXCR on the 5' RACE reads and lists one entry per CDR3 protein. The sample contains 700,000 or so distinct CDR3 sequences, 8.6% of which appear only once. Overall study results and limits: There were fewer insertions in abundant cord blood beta clonotypes, but memory repertoires showed no such pattern. Weaker excess twin sharing was observed in beta out-of-frame sequences.

In this sample, this clonotype turned up many times. No antigen is known for it. Looked up from germline, CDR1 is MGHRA and CDR2 is YSYEKL. With V trimmed by 4 bases and J by 3 bases, 6 bases remained unmatched. The CDR3 sequence is 15 residues long. These data also featured in a second study, about yellow fever vaccine responses in identical twins.

The TCR comes from a young woman in good health. Sequencing used PBMCs. The chain has TRBV4-1 and TRBJ2-5, with 9 bases that match TRBD1. CDR3 sequence (DNA): TGCGCCAGCAGCCTCCGGGACAGGGCCGAAGAGACCCAGTACTTC. This encodes CASSLRDRAEETQYF.